The T cell receptor beta chain under discussion was sequenced for a study of long-term antiretroviral therapy in people with HIV (dated by TCRdb to 2021 to 2024). Describing the broader study: The earliest samples were collected roughly a decade before the 2015 WHO recommendation for immediate ART, at a time when ART was usually postponed until CD4 counts fell. Whether ART initiation and durable HIV suppression were associated with changes in peripheral blood TRB repertoire composition and diversity was tested in a retrospective serial study. Of the roughly 32 participants with HIV, approximately 11 were female. A total of 192 cryopreserved PBMC samples were contributed to the cohort by 30 adults with confirmed HIV infection, with samples collected serially over a mean of approximately six years (range 1-12). Test extractions of a monoclonal T-cell line alongside some 35 polyclonal samples showed no cross-contamination during QIAcube processing. Summary of the overall study and its limitations: Compared with controls, HIV repertoires had narrower CDR3 length ranges, and the network structure pointed to an antigen-experienced repertoire that shifted only slightly toward naive after ART. Because pre-ART samples had limited cell numbers, profiling was done on unsorted PBMC rather than on sorted CD4+ and CD8+ T cells. ART initiation was associated with a significant increase in TRB diversity, but diversity stayed significantly below transplant donor controls even after long-term ART. Expanded TRB clones identified before ART initiation dominated the repertoire across all time points, though the dominance fluctuated and decreased in many PLHIV after ART. The samples were dated from the mid-2000s to the late 2010s, and the ART regimens that were used may be less effective than current ART regimens. Since PBMC availability was limited, sequencing covered only the TCR beta chain, with no alpha chain pairing. Inferences about post-ART repertoire changes are limited because no data were available on ART adherence, viral resistance or therapy changes.

The cysteine opens and the phenylalanine closes a CDR3 of 14 amino acids. CDR3 DNA is the only sequence kept; it has 42 bases, read in frame from the first base. Reading the germline V gene gives CDR1 SNHLY and CDR2 FYNNEI. V is pared back by 5 bases and J by 3 bases, with 14 bases lying between the germline termini. The immunoSEQ hsTCRB v3.0 assay was used at survey level resolution for TRB variable region sequencing. The target sequencing depth for TRB was roughly 40,000-50,000 T-cell genomes per sample. Pooled TRB libraries were sequenced on an Illumina MiSeq with a v3 150-cycle kit. Per the authors' processing: Repertoire analysis ran in R within a reproducible Nextflow workflow covering QC, data transformation and analysis. LymphoSeq2, an R package for AIRR-Seq data exploration, was used to implement custom analyses. A few samples yielding fewer than 5000 total TRB sequences were excluded, leaving over 150 analyzed HIV repertoires. Among the roughly 190 retained HIV repertoires, 59 were collected before ART initiation and approximately 130 were collected after ART initiation. Each repertoire was downsampled to 5000 TRB nucleotide sequences, and summary statistics were averaged across 100 downsampling iterations. The analysis kept only TRB sequences whose CDR3 regions were at least seven amino acids long. A Shannon entropy-derived clonality score and the Gini coefficient were used to measure diversity. Repertoire networks linked the top 5000 CDR3 amino acid sequences whenever two sequences differed by an edit distance of one. Antigen specificity groups and MHC restriction were predicted for TRB CDR3 amino acid sequences with GLIPH2. Known CMV, EBV, HIV or tissue antigen associations were flagged by matching CDR3 amino acid sequences against VDJdb and McPAS-TCR. Pre-ART, post-ART and control groups were compared with Wilcoxon signed-rank tests and Holm-Bonferroni correction. TCRdb retrieved this table from immuneACCESS and kept in-frame rearrangements only. Not all clones are present; in checked studies, unresolved V genes account for under half, and no reason is known for the remainder. V, J and clone size are those of that table, while D and trimming were read from the DNA. Present in this sample are 15,000 to 20,000 clones, 65% to 85% of which were seen just once. Of the sample, about 15% falls within the top ten clones.

Participants were included only if at least one PBMC sample before ART initiation and at least two post-ART samples were available. All participants with HIV were treated in the United States of America. Before DNA extraction, cryopreserved samples of roughly 0.9-10 million PBMC were thawed and then washed. At the time of the earliest PBMC sample, participants with HIV were aged between about 23 and 54 years. PBMC samples were contributed by each participant from 1-4 timepoints before ART initiation and 2-8 timepoints after ART initiation, with a median of 7 samples. Serial HIV viral load, CD4+ T-cell count, ART history and demographic data were obtained for every participant. A Qiagen kit on a QIAcube was used to extract genomic DNA from unsorted PBMC, with samples processed in batches of 12. On this clone: Its antigen is not yet known. The input lacks base qualities; no much larger clone sits a single base away.

This receptor was obtained from a woman aged 45-60 years with HIV. The rearranged chain carries TRBV2 and TRBJ2-7; matching of 6 bases hints at TRBD1 as the D gene. The sequencing here drew on unsorted PBMCs, taken about 2.6 years before starting antiretroviral therapy. Read as DNA, the sequence is TGTGCCAGCAGTAAACAGGGAAGAGGCTACGAGCAGTACTTC. It codes for CASSKQGRGYEQYF.